Reported below is one T cell receptor (beta chain). The clone's antigen remains unknown. Base quality data are lacking; no much larger clone is found one base away. In total, approximately 610 healthy bone marrow donors made up the cohort. At the time of sampling, every cohort member was nominally healthy, though immune exposures that went unrecorded were likely present. The donor tested CMV seronegative and was one of the 352 seronegative cohort members. Every donor gave a peripheral blood sample, and the peripheral blood mononuclear cells from that sample were used for TCR beta sequencing. Genomic DNA was extracted from the blood cell samples with the Qiagen DNeasy Blood Extraction Kit. The data were obtained in a study of cytomegalovirus exposure and HLA in healthy donors (dated 2017 in TCRdb). For context, the study as a whole: According to an earlier analysis of 550 to 750 of the donors, about 179 million T cells yielded over 100 million unique TCR beta sequences and around 300 Gb of sequence data. The T cell repertoires of some 700 subjects were profiled by immunosequencing and related to cytomegalovirus serostatus. High-throughput TCR immunosequencing, statistical association of individual TCRs with disease status, and machine learning were combined to predict cytomegalovirus infection status. Among the roughly 400 genotyped donors, around 81% belonged to the genetic ancestry cluster associated with self-reported Caucasian donors. Alongside the repertoire data, information on donor age, sex, ethnicity and CMV serostatus was compiled. A later analysis re-analyzed previously published TCR beta repertoires from roughly 690 donors and added high-resolution HLA genotyping to study TCR occurrence patterns. Every discovery cohort repertoire had been produced on one sequencing platform. The aim of the study was to test whether cataloging public T cell receptors could identify signatures of past pathogen exposure. In the later analysis, no new phenotypic data were used to find candidate immune exposures; instead, reliance was placed on TCR beta sequences and their occurrence across donors. Typing coverage varied by locus: roughly 629-630 donors for A, B, C, DRB1 and DQB1; more than 500 for DQA1; approximately 570 for DPA1; approximately 470 for DPB1. HLA typing included class I and class II loci at four-digit resolution. Across approximately 400 genotyped donors of the cohort, an average of about 200,000 unique TCR beta nucleotide sequences per donor were sequenced, and approximately 17% of those sequences were non-productive. In addition to the first cohort of 666 subjects, a separate validation cohort of approximately 130 different subjects was used. About 280 gigabases of sequencing data and approximately 80 million unique TCR sequences were included in an early release covering about 600 HLA-typed donors. In an earlier analysis of 550 to 700 of the donors, high-throughput TCR beta sequencing was used to judge whether each TCR beta V gene segment behaved as functional or pseudogenic. Roughly five DR-DQ haplotypes were handled as single units for association and clustering, since linkage in the cohort was strong. A later genetic analysis took genome-wide SNP genotypes for about 55% of the 666 donors and used that subset as a discovery cohort.

Summary of the overall study and its limitations: The authors suggested that the approach could potentially be generalized to other disease states and immunological phenotypes. Because counts were too low, about 18 rarely observed V segments, including chromosome 9 orphons, were left out of the earlier analysis of 500 to 750 of the donors. In a later analysis, most CMV-associated TCR beta chains were found to appear HLA-restricted, with HLA associations seemingly driven largely by CMV exposure. A later genetic analysis associated a missense DCLRE1C variant with V-gene and J-gene trimming of TCR beta chains, and an independent cohort replicated the association. A later analysis found that TCR association rates varied across HLA loci, with DRB1 alleles showing the most associated TCRs and HLA-C alleles the fewest. In a later analysis, 16,951 TCR beta sequences were associated with specific HLA alleles at a false discovery rate of 0.05. The classifier was reported to diagnose cytomegalovirus status with high specificity and sensitivity in both the original cohort and the validation cohort. Strong co-occurrence of HLA alleles, especially DR and DQ, made assigning TCR associations to individual alleles difficult. Three of the identified cytomegalovirus-associated TCR beta chains were confirmed in vitro to be specific for cytomegalovirus antigens. CMV serostatus was the only immune exposure information available for the cohort. In a later analysis, HLA-associated TCR beta chains were found to be more clonally expanded and to have lower generation probabilities than equally common non-associated chains. Linkage disequilibrium might explain the correlated functional status among segregating V segments, but an unknown experimental factor could not be excluded. This cohort had only TCR beta chains sequenced, and the lack of alpha or paired-chain data limited which features could be detected. A later genetic analysis reported fewer N-insertions in productive TCRs among donors in an Asian-associated ancestry cluster than the roughly 670-donor mean. Presence/absence analyses assumed roughly uniform sequencing depth across donors, an assumption that may not hold. The sequencing pipeline was judged likely to have produced a cluster of highly shared sequence variants as a technical artifact. An earlier analysis of some 560 of the donors showed that most TCR beta V segments appeared in productive rearrangements either about 90% or about 30% of the time, which broadly matched IMGT annotations. In a later analysis, several top co-occurrence clusters were reported to appear linked to parvovirus B19, influenza, CMV and Epstein-Barr virus. Because some donors lacked HLA typing at each locus, the association tests relied only on the typed subset. Across donors, most TCR sequences were observed very rarely, whereas some public TCRs were present in many individuals. A further reported finding was that TCR beta sequences accurately predicted the HLA-A and HLA-B alleles for most subjects in the first cohort. Some IMGT-functional V segments, including TRBV6-2 and TRBV6-3, could not be told apart with the 87-base-pair reads, so those segments were excluded. The study listed approximately 150 TCR beta chains as associated with cytomegalovirus.

In the germline V gene, CDR1 corresponds to MDHEN and CDR2 to SYDVKM. V was cut back by 3 bases and J by 0 bases, leaving a gap of 7 bases between them. The CDR3 goes from the cysteine to the phenylalanine over 14 residues. Kept here is only the CDR3 DNA, which spans 42 bases and is read in frame from base 1. The library came from the immunoSEQ multiplex PCR assay. For the multiplex PCR, a mixture combining 60 forward primers for TCR Vbeta segments and 13 reverse primers for TCR Jbeta segments was used. A multiplex PCR assay on genomic DNA amplified the CDR3 region of rearranged TCR beta genes. Amplified TCR beta libraries were sequenced as 87-base-pair reads on the Illumina HiSeq System. Turning to the authors' computational methods: A later analysis tallied tens of millions of unique TCR beta chains across the 666 repertoires, and about 12 million of those chains were shared by two or more donors. Raw reads were error-corrected and collapsed into unique sequences with a nearest-neighbor algorithm that merged closely related sequences to remove PCR and sequencing errors. Alignment of CDR3 sequences to IMGT reference sequences was used to assign V, D and J gene segments. For a sequence to be retained, a match of at least six nucleotides to both a V gene segment and a J gene segment was required. Rearrangements were called productive when the CDR3 lacked stop codons and stayed in frame with V and J; all others were non-productive. Following IMGT convention, CDR3 was defined as the stretch from the second conserved V-encoded cysteine to the conserved J-encoded phenylalanine. Sequences without an unambiguous match to a single V gene segment were excluded from the earlier analysis of a few hundred of the donors. In an earlier analysis of some 590 of the donors, a V segment was called functional when productive rearrangements were above 56.7%, and segregating when the standard deviation between donors exceeded 5%. A statistical classification framework was built for diagnosing cytomegalovirus status from the catalog of TCR beta chain sequences. In a later analysis, TCR nucleotide sequences were compared against IMGT/GENE-DB human TR gene sequences so that V and J genes could be assigned. The TCRdist pipeline was used in a later analysis to assign CDR3 sequences and most-parsimonious VDJ recombination scenarios. In a later analysis, each TCR beta chain was defined by its CDR3 amino acid sequence together with its V-gene family, and reads without a unique V-gene family were excluded. A later analysis removed 600 or so highly shared, low-generation-probability nucleotide sequences to deal with suspected cross-contamination and a sequencing artifact. A later analysis calculated a clonal expansion index for each public chain from normalized within-repertoire ranks of inferred template counts. In a later analysis, generation probabilities were computed using a VDJ recombination model fitted to out-of-frame rearrangements, and the results were checked against IGoR. In a later analysis, TCR-TCR, TCR-HLA and TCR-CMV co-occurrence was scored with hypergeometric tests, and a repertoire-size bias correction was applied to TCR pairs. In a later analysis, false discovery rates were estimated by permuting HLA or CMV assignments 20 times. In a later analysis, co-occurring TCRs were grouped using DBSCAN, and TCRdist sequence similarity was added for clustering within HLA-allele-positive subsets. Co-occurrence clustering excluded repertoires with fewer than 30,000 or more than 120,000 public chains, plus five with anomalous nucleotide sharing. TCRdb holds this immuneACCESS table with in-frame rearrangements only. Some clones are missing; in checked studies, unresolved V genes explain under half, and the rest has no known cause. The DNA gave D and trimming, while V, J and clone size come from that table. The sample table records approximately 200,000 clones; about 75% of these occur just once. Clones ranked in the top ten supply about 1.8% of the sample.

This sequence uses TRBV28 and TRBJ2-3; 6 matching bases give a weak D call of TRBD2. Input material: PBMCs. This receptor was taken from a man between 18 and 35 years old in good health and CMV-seronegative. The DNA reads as follows: TGTGCCAGCAGTTTCGGAGGGAGCACAGATACGCAGTATTTT. The resulting protein is CASSFGGSTDTQYF. Reference TRBV28 and TRBJ2-3 genes cover what lies past the CDR3, so the full variable domain is DVKVTQSSRYLVKRTGEKVFLECVQDMDHENMFWYRQDPGLGLRLIYFSYDVKMKEKGDIPEGYSVSREKKERFSLILESASTNQTSMYLCASSFGGSTDTQYFGPGTRLTVL.